This T cell receptor (beta chain) originates from a study of cytomegalovirus exposure and HLA in healthy donors. Study results and limitations: Clonal expansion was found to be greater in HLA-associated TCR beta chains than in equally common others in a later analysis. The authors listed 164 TCR beta chains as cytomegalovirus-associated. There were reportedly fewer N-insertions in an Asian-associated ancestry cluster than the roughly 610-donor mean, in a later analysis.

CDR1 is MNHEY, CDR2 SMNVEV, per germline (reference sequence). The ends were cut back, 9 bases at V and 14 bases at J, with 23 bases in the middle. The CDR3 consists of 14 residues. Concerning this clone itself: Its antigen is still unknown.

PCR primers comprised 60 Vbeta and 13 Jbeta primers. Sequenced by immunoSEQ multiplex PCR; TCRdb stores in-frame clones only, minus some. The sample has about 170,000 clones, over 70% seen once. The rearrangement links TRBV27 to TRBJ1-6; D not certain. This clonotype originated in a female donor in good health and CMV-seronegative. Sample: PBMCs. The CDR3 protein is CARDLAGIPFTLHF. The CDR3 bases are TGTGCCAGAGATCTCGCCGGGATCCCATTCACCCTCCACTTT.